The rows below give T cell receptor beta chains drawn from one sample of a study of blood T cell repertoires in COVID-19. Data came from immunoSEQ multiplex PCR; TCRdb stores just in-frame clones and leaves some out. This sample yields under 300,000 clones, of which 65% to 80% are seen a single time; around 3.6% belongs to the top ten. Material: peripheral blood. The receptor source for this set is a woman aged 40-49 years with active or convalescent COVID-19. CDR3s include the opening cysteine and the closing phenylalanine or tryptophan. The D gene is left open where the match is weak. Only some rows state a clone size, as once, few, many or a class for expanded clones.

CDR3 DNA: TGCGCCAGCAGCCAAATTGGCCCGAACACTGAAGCTTTCTTT
CDR3 protein: CASSQIGPNTEAFF
J gene: TRBJ1-1
V gene: TRBV4-1
D gene: NA
clone size: few

CDR3 DNA: TGTGCCAGCAGGAACAGGGACACTAATGAAAAACTGTTTTTT
CDR3 protein: CASRNRDTNEKLFF
J gene: TRBJ1-4
V gene: TRBV6-5
D gene: NA
clone size: NA

CDR3 DNA: TGCGCCAGCAGCGGGCAGGGGGCGCAGATCTATGGCTACACCTTC
CDR3 protein: CASSGQGAQIYGYTF
J gene: TRBJ1-2
V gene: TRBV5-1
D gene: TRBD1
clone size: NA

CDR3 DNA: TGTGCCAGCAGCTTTCACAGGAAAGAGACCCAGTACTTC
CDR3 protein: CASSFHRKETQYF
J gene: TRBJ2-5
V gene: TRBV11-2
D gene: NA
clone size: NA

CDR3 DNA: TGTGCCAGCGAGCCGAAGGGAGGATATAACAATGAGCAGTTCTTC
CDR3 protein: CASEPKGGYNNEQFF
J gene: TRBJ2-1
V gene: TRBV6-6
D gene: NA
clone size: NA

CDR3 DNA: TGTGCCAGCATGGAAAGTGGCGGAGGCAATGAGCAGTTCTTC
CDR3 protein: CASMESGGGNEQFF
J gene: TRBJ2-1
V gene: TRBV2
D gene: NA
clone size: once

CDR3 DNA: TGTGCCAGCAGGACGGGCCCTGGGGAGGGCTACACCTTC
CDR3 protein: CASRTGPGEGYTF
J gene: TRBJ1-2
V gene: TRBV12-3/TRBV12-4
D gene: NA
clone size: NA

CDR3 DNA: TGTGCCAGCAGCTTAGAGACAAGCAATTCACCCCTCCACTTT
CDR3 protein: CASSLETSNSPLHF
J gene: TRBJ1-6
V gene: TRBV7-9
D gene: NA
clone size: few

CDR3 DNA: TGTGCCAGCAGTTTAGGGAGCCAGCCCCAGCATTTT
CDR3 protein: CASSLGSQPQHF
J gene: TRBJ1-5
V gene: TRBV28
D gene: NA
clone size: few

CDR3 DNA: TGTGCCAGCAGTTTTGACAGTCAATATGGCTACACCTTC
CDR3 protein: CASSFDSQYGYTF
J gene: TRBJ1-2
V gene: TRBV27
D gene: NA
clone size: NA

CDR3 DNA: TGCGCCAGCAGCCCCCTTCTTGACAATGAGCAGTTCTTC
CDR3 protein: CASSPLLDNEQFF
J gene: TRBJ2-1
V gene: TRBV5-1
D gene: NA
clone size: few